Presented here are 18 T cell receptor beta chains from one specimen sequenced in a study of spatial heterogeneity in lung cancer (dated by TCRdb to between 2018 and 2021). The library was built by means of 5' RACE. Reads for this sample came from a NextSeq 500. In TCRdb, the public reads were trimmed at Q25 with fastp and aligned with MiXCR, with productive beta chains retained. Rows with one shared CDR3 protein collapse into an entry with the most common genes and DNA. For this sample the table gives 50,000 or so distinct CDR3 sequences, of which roughly 10% were detected only once. In total, the top ten clones hold 42% of the sample. Per the publication, the time point label means: sample taken at primary tumor resection. TCR sequencing used whole RNA extracted from tumor and nontumor lung tissue, or from cryopreserved PBMC samples, without cell sorting. The sequencing used PBMCs, collected at surgery. The receptor source for this set is a female donor with early-stage non-small cell lung cancer.

The rearrangement links TRBV20-1 to TRBJ2-1; possibly TRBD2 for D (6 bases). Germline V CDR1 and CDR2: DFQATT, SNEGSKA (reference sequence). The CDR3 is 14 amino acids. Trimming took 5 bases from V and 3 from J, leaving 14 bases between them. The CDR3: CSAEGGLNYNEQFF. CDR3 in DNA: TGCAGTGCTGAGGGAGGCCTAAACTACAATGAGCAGTTCTTC.

This clonotype came up a few times. V gene TRBV5-5 combines with J gene TRBJ1-4; TRBD1 is a possible D gene (5 bases). CDR1 SGHKS and CDR2 YYEKEE come from the germline V gene (reference sequence). This CDR3 region has 15 residues. V shed 0 bases and J shed 8 bases, with 14 bases lying between them. CDR3 sequence (DNA): TGTGCCAGCAGCTTGGGGGCAGGGTCGGGGGAAAAACTGTTTTTT. Protein sequence: CASSLGAGSGEKLFF.

This clonotype was seen repeatedly, ten times or more. This chain uses TRBV6-1 with TRBJ1-1; D remains ambiguous. CDR1 is MNHNS, CDR2 SASEGT, per germline. V was cut by 8 bases and J by 6 bases, with 13 bases left in between. The CDR3 totals 12 residues. Here the CDR3 DNA reads TGTGCCAGCGGGTTCTTGGGAGCTGAAGCTTTCTTT. Encoded protein: CASGFLGAEAFF.

This clonotype has a handful of counts. The chain has TRBV3-1 and TRBJ2-5; the match to TRBD2 covers 10 bases. This CDR3 is 16 amino acids long. From germline, CDR1 is LGHDT and CDR2 YNNKEL (reference sequence). The V and J ends lost 3 bases and 4 bases, in that order; junction bases with no gene match: 8. CDR3 residues: CASSHEAGGPRETQYF. Here the CDR3 DNA reads TGTGCCAGCAGCCATGAAGCGGGGGGGCCCCGAGAGACCCAGTACTTC.

This clonotype has just a few counts. This chain joins TRBV7-3 and TRBJ2-1; unclear D gene. The CDR3 sequence is 13 residues long. Trimming took 0 bases from V and 4 from J, leaving 4 bases between them. The germline V gene has CDR1 SGHTA and CDR2 FQGTGA. The CDR3 DNA is TGTGCCAGCAGCTTAACGGGTTACAATGAGCAGTTCTTC. Protein: CASSLTGYNEQFF.

Note on this clonotype: This could be a read error, since a much larger clone is one nucleotide away. The gene calls are TRBV9 and TRBJ2-3; D possibly matches TRBD1 or TRBD2 (6 bases each). This CDR3 is built from 18 residues. Germline V lookup: CDR1 SGDLS, CDR2 YYNGEE. The V gene lost 4 bases and the J gene lost 0 bases, with 21 bases spanning the gap. CDR3 in DNA: TGTGCCAGCAGCCCCCGACTAGTGGGGGCCTCTAGCACAGATACGCAGTATTTT. The encoded protein is CASSPRLVGASSTDTQYF.

There are a few counts of this clonotype. This chain connects TRBV29-1 to TRBJ1-1, with D possibly matching TRBD1 (6 bases). CDR1 and CDR2 (germline): SQVTM, ANQGSEA. The CDR3 is made up of 12 amino acids. The V end lost 3 bases, the J end lost 1 base, and 6 bases lay between the germline ends. CDR3 nucleotides: TGCAGCGTTGAGACAGGGAACACTGAAGCTTTCTTT. Translation gives CSVETGNTEAFF. Full variable domain (remainder filled in from reference TRBV29-1 and TRBJ1-1): SAVISQKPSRDICQRGTSLTIQCQVDSQVTMMFWYRQQPGQSLTLIATANQGSEATYESGFVIDKFPISRPNLTFSTLTVSNMSPEDSSIYLCSVETGNTEAFFGQGTRLTVV.

The chain uses TRBV12-3 or TRBV12-4 and TRBJ2-2; D possibly corresponds to TRBD1 (5 bases). The CDR3 has 14 amino acids. The V end was cut by 6 bases, the J end by 6 bases, with 14 bases between. The chain's CDR3 is CASREIRVSGELFF. The CDR3 coding sequence is TGTGCCAGCAGAGAAATCAGGGTCTCCGGGGAGCTGTTTTTT.

This chain links TRBV3-1 with TRBJ2-3, with 7 bases identical to TRBD1. CDR3 length equals 16 residues. V shed 1 base, J shed 7 bases, and the junction held 11 bases outside the gene matches. The germline V gene has CDR1 LGHDT and CDR2 YNNKEL (reference sequence). The CDR3 loop is CASSQVMAGGTNTQYF. The DNA of the CDR3 is TGTGCCAGCAGCCAAGTGATGGCAGGGGGAACAAATACGCAGTATTTT.

This clonotype qualifies as hyperexpanded. The genes are TRBV29-1 and TRBJ2-5; D unclear. The CDR3 extends over 15 amino acids. The germline gives CDR1 SQVTM, CDR2 ANQGSEA. Trimming took 2 bases from V and 2 from J, leaving 15 bases between them. The CDR3 nucleotides read TGCAGCGTTGAATGGTCCACCGGCAGGCAAGAGACCCAGTACTTC. This translates into CSVEWSTGRQETQYF.

This clonotype was seen only a few times. The CDR3, as DNA: TGTGCCAGCAGGACGGACAGGGATTCCTACAATGAGCAGTTCTTC. As protein: CASRTDRDSYNEQFF. V and J are TRBV6-5 and TRBJ2-1; 8 bases match TRBD1. V gave up 6 bases and J gave up 1 base; unmatched junction bases: 5. The germline CDR1 and CDR2 sequences are MNHEY and SVGAGI. CDR3 length: 15 residues.

This clonotype was found a few times. The genes are TRBV27 and TRBJ1-1; the D gene is possibly TRBD1 (5 bases). CDR1 is MNHEY, CDR2 SMNVEV, per germline (reference sequence). Trimming shortened V by 7 bases and J by 4 bases, and 16 bases separated the two germline ends. This CDR3 region has 14 residues. This chain's CDR3 is CASTPRWGGTEAFF. The CDR3 DNA reads as TGTGCCAGCACCCCGAGGTGGGGGGGCACTGAAGCTTTCTTT.

The chain couples TRBV10-3 to TRBJ2-1; D not certain. The CDR3 contains 18 residues. Per germline, CDR1 ENHRY and CDR2 SYGVKD. V gave up 0 bases and J gave up 7 bases, with 22 bases separating them. The CDR3, as DNA: TGTGCCATCAGTGAGTCCGAGACATCCTTTTATTCGAGAAATGAGCAGTTCTTC. This codes for CAISESETSFYSRNEQFF.

The V gene is TRBV6-6, the J gene TRBJ1-1; D remains unclear. The V end lost 2 bases, the J end lost 3 bases, and 16 bases lay between the germline ends. CDR3 length: 16 residues. Germline-derived CDR1 and CDR2 are MNHNY and SVGAGI (reference sequence). The CDR3 loop is CASSYTPAGYDTEAFF. CDR3 in DNA: TGTGCCAGCAGTTACACCCCGGCCGGGTACGACACTGAAGCTTTCTTT.

The chain combines TRBV20-1 with TRBJ1-5; 10 nucleotides line up with TRBD1. Germline V gene data show CDR1 as DFQATT and CDR2 as SNEGSKA (reference sequence). The CDR3 consists of 13 residues. The CDR3 reads CSTGTGGNQPQHF. In nucleotides, the CDR3 is TGCAGCACCGGGACAGGGGGCAATCAGCCCCAGCATTTT.

This chain connects TRBV29-1 to TRBJ2-1; 9 bases align to TRBD1. Germline assignment: CDR1 SQVTM and CDR2 ANQGSEA. V trimming: 4 bases; J trimming: 10 bases; junction bases outside the gene matches: 11. There are 14 residues in the CDR3. CDR3 amino acids: CSVVPGTGLGEQFF. CDR3 bases: TGCAGCGTTGTCCCCGGGACAGGGCTTGGGGAGCAGTTCTTC.

This clonotype has ten or more counts. The chain couples TRBV7-9 to TRBJ1-1; D is uncertain. V was cut by 4 bases and J by 1 base, with 13 bases left in between. Germline V gene data show CDR1 as SEHNR and CDR2 as FQNEAQ (reference sequence). This CDR3 region has 15 residues. CDR3 protein: CASSSSQLGNTEAFF. The CDR3 nucleotides are TGTGCCAGCAGCTCCTCCCAGCTGGGGAACACTGAAGCTTTCTTT.

This clonotype was found a few times. The genes are TRBV19 and TRBJ1-2; maybe TRBD1 (5 bases). In germline, CDR1 is LNHDA, CDR2 SQIVND (reference sequence). The CDR3 is 15 amino acids. V was pared by 0 bases and J by 4 bases, with 12 bases between. CDR3 in amino acids: CASSIDPQGFYGYTF. The CDR3 DNA is TGTGCCAGTAGTATAGATCCTCAGGGCTTCTATGGCTACACCTTC.